The subject of this entry is one T cell receptor beta chain. Profiled with immunoSEQ multiplex PCR; TCRdb holds only in-frame clones, not every one. The sample records about 2.1 million clones, around 93% being singletons. Per germline, CDR1 SEHNR and CDR2 FQNEAQ (reference sequence). V was clipped by 4 bases and J by 0 bases; unmatched bases: 13. CDR3 length equals 19 residues. The data belong to a study of shared clonotypes between healthy human individuals. The wider study: The donor pool was made up of a couple of women and three men aged 18 to 49.

Naive CD8 isolation took CD45RO-negative cells positively selected for CCR7 and excluded terminally differentiated effector memory CD45RA+ cells. The TCR comes from a man between 18 and 29 years old in good health. Some clones in this sample may be carry-over from other donors' samples. The sample taken for sequencing was naive CD8+ T cells from PBMCs. The rearrangement joins TRBV7-9 to TRBJ2-3; 10 nucleotides match TRBD2. The CDR3, as DNA: TGTGCCAGCAGCTCGACTAGACTAGCGGGTCCCTCTAGCACAGATACGCAGTATTTT. Translation gives CASSSTRLAGPSSTDTQYF. The whole variable domain, remainder taken from reference TRBV7-9 and TRBJ2-3, is DTGVSQNPRHKITKRGQNVTFRCDPISEHNRLYWYRQTLGQGPEFLTYFQNEAQLEKSRLLSDRFSAERPKGSFSTLEIQRTEQGDSAMYLCASSSTRLAGPSSTDTQYFGPGTRLTVL.